One and the same sample provided the 7 T cell receptor beta chains below, sequenced in a study of siplizumab effects on memory and regulatory T cells. Profiled with immunoSEQ multiplex PCR; TCRdb holds only in-frame clones, not every one. This table has fewer than 100,000 clones, 94% appearing once. Sequencing was done on a sample of non-Treg CD4+ T cells sorted from blood. Source of these receptors: a human donor in good health.

The CDR3 reads CASSSHAGRYGYTF. DNA for the CDR3: TGTGCCAGTAGTTCCCACGCAGGGCGCTATGGCTACACCTTC. The gene calls are TRBV19 and TRBJ1-2, with a tentative D call TRBD1 (5 bases). The CDR3 contains 14 residues. V was shortened by 5 bases and J by 4 bases, with 14 bases between the two germline ends. CDR1 LNHDA and CDR2 SQIVND come from the germline V gene (reference sequence).

This rearrangement joins TRBV7-2 to TRBJ2-7; no definite D call. Per germline, CDR1 SGHTA and CDR2 FQGNSA. Trimming pared 0 bases from V and 2 bases from J, leaving 8 bases between. The CDR3 runs 14 residues. The CDR3 DNA is TGTGCCAGCAGCTTAGCGTCTGGAACCTACGAGCAGTACTTC. It is translated as CASSLASGTYEQYF.

This chain uses TRBV12-5 with TRBJ2-3; 8 bases map to TRBD2. Germline V CDR1 and CDR2: LGHNT, FRNRAP. The length of the CDR3 is 18 residues. V was clipped by 0 bases and J by 1 base; unmatched bases: 9. Here the CDR3 reads CASGLVLRGGPGTDTQYF. The CDR3 DNA is TGTGCTAGTGGTTTGGTACTCCGGGGGGGACCTGGCACAGATACGCAGTATTTT.

In this sample, this clone turned up once. The V call is TRBV30, the J call TRBJ1-2; TRBD1 matches 8 bases. V gave up 1 base and J gave up 8 bases; unmatched junction bases: 12. In germline, CDR1 is GTSNPN, CDR2 SVGIG (reference sequence). The CDR3 totals 15 residues. The CDR3 region is CAWSGTGTGGYGYTF. For the CDR3, the DNA is TGTGCCTGGAGTGGGACTGGGACAGGCGGTTACGGCTACACCTTC.

This sequence joins TRBV5-4 and TRBJ2-5; D ambiguous. The germline gives CDR1 SGHNT, CDR2 YYREEE (reference sequence). CDR3 size: 14 residues. The V gene lost 3 bases and the J gene lost 0 bases, with 9 bases spanning the gap. Here the CDR3 reads CASSSPGDQETQYF. The CDR3 DNA reads as TGTGCCAGCAGCTCTCCAGGAGACCAAGAGACCCAGTACTTC.

The rearrangement joins TRBV5-1 to TRBJ1-3, with D tentatively TRBD1 (6 bases). CDR3 length: 14 amino acids. CDR1 and CDR2 (germline): SGHRS, YFSETQ. Between the trimmed V and J ends, which lost 6 bases and 2 bases, there was a span of 12 bases. This CDR3 reads CASTQDSTGNTIYF. For the CDR3, the DNA is TGCGCCAGCACCCAGGACAGTACTGGAAACACCATATATTTT.

The chain employs TRBV11-2 and TRBJ2-1; 12 bases are a match to TRBD2. Germline trimming cut 6 bases from V and 2 bases from J; bases unmatched to any gene: 14. Per the germline V gene, CDR1 is SGHAT and CDR2 is FQNNGV. This CDR3 region has 19 residues. CDR3 amino acids: CASRNGTSGRLGTYNEQFF. CDR3 DNA: TGTGCCAGCAGAAACGGAACTAGCGGGAGGCTAGGGACCTACAATGAGCAGTTCTTC.